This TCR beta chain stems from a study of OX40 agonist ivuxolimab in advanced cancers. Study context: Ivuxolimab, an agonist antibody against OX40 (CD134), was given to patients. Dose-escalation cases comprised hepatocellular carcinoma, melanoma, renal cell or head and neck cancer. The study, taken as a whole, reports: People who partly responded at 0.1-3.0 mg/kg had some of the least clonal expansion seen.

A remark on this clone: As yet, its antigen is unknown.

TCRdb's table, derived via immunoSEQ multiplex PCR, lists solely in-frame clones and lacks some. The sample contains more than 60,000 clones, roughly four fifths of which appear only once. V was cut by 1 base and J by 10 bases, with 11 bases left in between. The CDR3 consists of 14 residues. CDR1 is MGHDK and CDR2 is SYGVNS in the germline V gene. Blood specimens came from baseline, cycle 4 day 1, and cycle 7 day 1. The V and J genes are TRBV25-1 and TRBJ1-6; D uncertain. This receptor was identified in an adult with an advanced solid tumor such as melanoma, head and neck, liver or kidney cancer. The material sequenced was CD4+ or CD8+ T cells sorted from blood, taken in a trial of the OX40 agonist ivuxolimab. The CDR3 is CASSELTVGSPLHF. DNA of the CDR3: TGTGCCAGCAGTGAATTAACGGTAGGCTCACCCCTCCACTTT.